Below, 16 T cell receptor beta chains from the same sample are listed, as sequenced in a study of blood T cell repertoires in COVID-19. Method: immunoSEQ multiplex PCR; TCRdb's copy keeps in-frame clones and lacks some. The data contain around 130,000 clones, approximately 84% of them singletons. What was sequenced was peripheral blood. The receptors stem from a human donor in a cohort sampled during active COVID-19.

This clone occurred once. CDR3 nucleotide sequence: TGTGCCAGCAGCAACCGGGACAGCTCTTGGGAGACCCAGTACTTC. Translated: CASSNRDSSWETQYF. The chain recombines TRBV7-8 with TRBJ2-5, with 7 bases that match TRBD1. Germline CDR1 SGHVS, CDR2 FQNEAQ. The CDR3 runs to 15 residues. V lost 5 bases to trimming and J lost 5 bases; unmatched junction nucleotides: 11.

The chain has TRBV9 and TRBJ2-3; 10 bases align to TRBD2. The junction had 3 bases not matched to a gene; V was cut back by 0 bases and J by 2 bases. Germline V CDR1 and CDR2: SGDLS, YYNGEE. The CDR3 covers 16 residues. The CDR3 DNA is TGTGCCAGCAGCGTAGGCCTAGCGGGGGTCACAGATACGCAGTATTTT. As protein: CASSVGLAGVTDTQYF.

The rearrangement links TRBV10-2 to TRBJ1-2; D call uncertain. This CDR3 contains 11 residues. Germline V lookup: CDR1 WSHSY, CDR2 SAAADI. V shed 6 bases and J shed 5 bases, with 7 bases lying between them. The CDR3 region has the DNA TGCGCCAGCAGGCATAGATATGGCTACACCTTC. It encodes CASRHRYGYTF.

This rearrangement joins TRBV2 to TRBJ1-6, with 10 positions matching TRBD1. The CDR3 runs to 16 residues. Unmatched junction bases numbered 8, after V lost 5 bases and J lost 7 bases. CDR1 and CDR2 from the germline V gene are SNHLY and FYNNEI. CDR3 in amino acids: CASSPGTGVENSPLHF. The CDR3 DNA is TGTGCCAGCAGTCCCGGGACAGGGGTGGAGAATTCACCCCTCCACTTT.

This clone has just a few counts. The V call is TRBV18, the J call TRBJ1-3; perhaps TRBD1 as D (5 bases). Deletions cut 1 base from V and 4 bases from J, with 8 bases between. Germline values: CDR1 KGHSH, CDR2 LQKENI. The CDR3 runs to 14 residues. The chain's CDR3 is CASSPQGYGNTIYF. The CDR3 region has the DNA TGTGCCAGCTCACCACAGGGGTACGGAAACACCATATATTTT. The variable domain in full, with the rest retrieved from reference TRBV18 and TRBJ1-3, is NAGVMQNPRHLVRRRGQEARLRCSPMKGHSHVYWYRQLPEEGLKFMVYLQKENIIDESGMPKERFSAEFPKEGPSILRIQQVVRGDSAAYFCASSPQGYGNTIYFGEGSWLTVV.

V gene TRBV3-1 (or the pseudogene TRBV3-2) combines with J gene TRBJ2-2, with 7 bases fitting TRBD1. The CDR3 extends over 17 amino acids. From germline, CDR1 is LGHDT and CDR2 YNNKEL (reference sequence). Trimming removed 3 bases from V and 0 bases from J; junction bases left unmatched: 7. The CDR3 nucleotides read TGTGCCAGCAGCCAGGGTTGGGGACAGACGAACACCGGGGAGCTGTTTTTT. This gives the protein CASSQGWGQTNTGELFF.

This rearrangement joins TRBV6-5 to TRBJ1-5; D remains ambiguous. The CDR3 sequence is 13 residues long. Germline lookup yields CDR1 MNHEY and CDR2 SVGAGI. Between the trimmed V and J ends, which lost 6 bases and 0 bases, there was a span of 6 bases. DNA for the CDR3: TGTGCCAGCAGCTTTAATAGCAATCAGCCCCAGCATTTT. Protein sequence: CASSFNSNQPQHF.

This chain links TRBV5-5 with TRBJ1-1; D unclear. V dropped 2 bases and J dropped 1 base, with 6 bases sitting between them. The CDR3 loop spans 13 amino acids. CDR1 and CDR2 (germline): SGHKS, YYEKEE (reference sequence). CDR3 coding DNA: TGTGCCAGCAGCTTCGACTGGAACACTGAAGCTTTCTTT. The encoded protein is CASSFDWNTEAFF.

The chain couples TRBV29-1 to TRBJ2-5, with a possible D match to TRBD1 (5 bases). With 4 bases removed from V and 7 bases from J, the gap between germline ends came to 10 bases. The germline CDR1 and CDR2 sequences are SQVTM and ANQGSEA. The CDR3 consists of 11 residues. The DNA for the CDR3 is TGCAGCGTTGGCCTAGGGGTGACCCAGTACTTC. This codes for CSVGLGVTQYF.

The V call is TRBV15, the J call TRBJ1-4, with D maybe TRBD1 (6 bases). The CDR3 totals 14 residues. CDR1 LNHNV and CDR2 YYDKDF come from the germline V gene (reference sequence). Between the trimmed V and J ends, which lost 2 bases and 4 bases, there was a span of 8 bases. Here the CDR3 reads CATSRKQGNEKLFF. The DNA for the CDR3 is TGTGCCACCAGCAGAAAACAGGGTAATGAAAAACTGTTTTTT.

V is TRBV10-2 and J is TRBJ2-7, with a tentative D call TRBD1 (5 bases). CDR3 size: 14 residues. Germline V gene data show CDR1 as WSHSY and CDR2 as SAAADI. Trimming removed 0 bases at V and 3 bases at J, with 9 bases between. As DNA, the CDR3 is TGCGCCAGCAGTGAGTCAGGGGCCATCTACGAGCAGTACTTC. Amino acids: CASSESGAIYEQYF.

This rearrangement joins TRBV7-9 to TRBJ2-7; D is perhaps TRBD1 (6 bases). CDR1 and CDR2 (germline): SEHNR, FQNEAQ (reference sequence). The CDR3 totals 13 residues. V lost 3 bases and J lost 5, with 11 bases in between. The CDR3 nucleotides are TGTGCCAGCAGCTTCGAAAACAGGGACGAGCAGTACTTC. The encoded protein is CASSFENRDEQYF.

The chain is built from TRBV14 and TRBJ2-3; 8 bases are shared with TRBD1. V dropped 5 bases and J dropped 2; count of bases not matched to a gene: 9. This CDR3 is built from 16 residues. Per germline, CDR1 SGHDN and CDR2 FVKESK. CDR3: CASSSYQGAYTDTQYF. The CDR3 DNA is TGTGCCAGCAGCTCGTACCAGGGGGCGTACACAGATACGCAGTATTTT.

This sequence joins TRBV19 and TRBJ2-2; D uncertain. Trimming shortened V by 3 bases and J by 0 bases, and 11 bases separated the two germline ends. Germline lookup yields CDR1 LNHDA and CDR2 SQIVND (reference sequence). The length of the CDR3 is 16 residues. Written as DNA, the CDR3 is TGTGCCAGTAGTATGGGCACAGCTGCGAACACCGGGGAGCTGTTTTTT. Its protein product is CASSMGTAANTGELFF.

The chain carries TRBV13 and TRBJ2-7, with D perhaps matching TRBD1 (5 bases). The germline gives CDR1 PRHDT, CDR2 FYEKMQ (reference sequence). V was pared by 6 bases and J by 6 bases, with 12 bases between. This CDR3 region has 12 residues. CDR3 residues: CASRAVGREQYF. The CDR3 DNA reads TGTGCCAGCAGAGCAGTGGGGCGCGAGCAGTACTTC.

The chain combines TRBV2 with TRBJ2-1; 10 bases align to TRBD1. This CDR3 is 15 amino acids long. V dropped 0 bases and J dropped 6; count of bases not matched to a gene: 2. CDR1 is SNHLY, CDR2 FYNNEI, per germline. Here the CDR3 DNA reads TGTGCCAGCAGTGAAGCGCGGACAGGGGGCAATGAGCAGTTCTTC. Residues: CASSEARTGGNEQFF. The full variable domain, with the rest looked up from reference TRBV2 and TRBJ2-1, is EPEVTQTPSHQVTQMGQEVILRCVPISNHLYFYWYRQILGQKVEFLVSFYNNEISEKSEIFDDQFSVERPDGSNFTLKIRSTKLEDSAMYFCASSEARTGGNEQFFGPGTRLTVL.